The 3 T cell receptor beta chains listed next were all sequenced from one sample in a study of T cells in Graves' hyperthyroidism and ophthalmopathy. Researchers amplified the TCR beta CDR3 regions from RNA transcripts. HTBI primers were used for first-round RT-PCR of the TCR CDR3. In TCRdb, the multiplex PCR reads were re-called with MiXCR into one record per CDR3 protein. The sample carries hundreds of thousands of distinct CDR3 sequences, about 35% recorded once. The sample consisted of blood. These receptor sequences come from a woman aged 40 to 50 with Graves' hyperthyroidism.

This clonotype was picked up many times. The CDR3 loop reads CASRTDRAYSNQPQHF. The CDR3 DNA reads TGTGCCAGTAGAACGGACAGGGCTTATAGCAATCAGCCCCAGCATTTT. This chain links TRBV19 with TRBJ1-5; TRBD1 aligns across 8 bases. The CDR3 extends over 16 amino acids. Per the germline V gene, CDR1 is LNHDA and CDR2 is SQIVND (reference sequence). Trimming took 6 bases from V and 0 from J; bases not matched to a gene: 7.

The chain is built from TRBV20-1 and TRBJ2-3; tentatively, D is TRBD1 (6 bases). The germline V gene has CDR1 DFQATT and CDR2 SNEGSKA (reference sequence). The ends were cut back, 1 base at V and 4 bases at J, with 9 bases in the middle. The CDR3 contains 13 residues. The CDR3 protein is CSARVQGADTQYF. DNA of the CDR3: TGCAGTGCTAGAGTACAGGGCGCAGATACGCAGTATTTT.

This clonotype was seen ten or more times. This chain joins TRBV9 and TRBJ1-1; D possibly corresponds to TRBD1 (6 bases). Between the trimmed V and J ends, which lost 4 bases and 7 bases, there was a span of 17 bases. The CDR3 covers 14 residues. The V gene's germline CDR1 is SGDLS and CDR2 YYNGEE. The CDR3 loop reads CASSLHPQGLEAFF. In DNA, the CDR3 is TGTGCCAGCAGCCTCCACCCACAGGGCCTTGAAGCTTTCTTT.